Included here is one T cell receptor (beta chain) sequence, with context. Primed by a sample-barcoded 5' primer and a J-beta primer mix, a second PCR proceeded for about 7 to 11 cycles. Each of the cDNA molecules was tagged by a template-switch adaptor with 12 random nucleotides. In TCRdb, the 5' RACE reads were re-called with MiXCR into one record per CDR3 protein. The table lists approximately 1.5 million distinct CDR3 sequences, about 45% of them singletons. After removal of 6 bases from V and 9 bases from J, the junction contained 12 bases not matched to a gene. This CDR3 is 15 amino acids long. Germline V gene data show CDR1 as LGHNA and CDR2 as YSLEER. The people who gave samples were healthy Caucasians from Russia, aged about 6 to 95. Drawn from each donor were around 10 milliliters of peripheral blood. The data stem from a study of blood T cells in healthy people across ages.

The sample was blood. This receptor was obtained from a woman under 30 in good health. The chain links TRBV4-3 to TRBJ2-1, with TRBD2 matching over 9 bases. DNA for the CDR3: TGCGCCAGCAGACTGGGACTAGCCGCACCTGGTGAGCAGTTCTTC. It is translated as CASRLGLAAPGEQFF.